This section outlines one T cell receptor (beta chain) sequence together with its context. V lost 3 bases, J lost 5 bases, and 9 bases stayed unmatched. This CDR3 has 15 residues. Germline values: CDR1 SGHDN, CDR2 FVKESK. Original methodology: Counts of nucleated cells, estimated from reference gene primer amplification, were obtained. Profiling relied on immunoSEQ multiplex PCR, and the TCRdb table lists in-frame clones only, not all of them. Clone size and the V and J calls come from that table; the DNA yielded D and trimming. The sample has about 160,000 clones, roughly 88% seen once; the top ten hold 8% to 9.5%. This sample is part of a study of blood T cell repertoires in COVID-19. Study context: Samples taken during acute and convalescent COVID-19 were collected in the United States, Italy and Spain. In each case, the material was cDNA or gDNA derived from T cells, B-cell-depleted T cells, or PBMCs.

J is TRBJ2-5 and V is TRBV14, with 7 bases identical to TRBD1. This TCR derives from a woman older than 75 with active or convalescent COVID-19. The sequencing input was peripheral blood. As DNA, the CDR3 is TGTGCCAGCAGCCAGGACCGACAGGGCGGCGAGACCCAGTACTTC. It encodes CASSQDRQGGETQYF.